A selection of T cell receptor beta chains follows, all from one sample in a study of spatial heterogeneity in lung cancer. From the 5' RACE reads, TCRdb called clonotypes with MiXCR, one entry per CDR3 protein. The sample contains tens of thousands of distinct CDR3 sequences, less than 15% of which appear only once. Here the sequenced sample was PBMCs, taken at surgery. The receptor source for this set is a male donor with early-stage non-small cell lung cancer. The CDR3 runs from the conserved cysteine through the conserved F or W. The D gene is left open where the match is weak. The listing skips clone size in some rows; elsewhere it reads once, few, many or a size class.

V gene	D gene	clone size	J gene	CDR3 protein	CDR3 DNA
TRBV5-5	TRBD1	few	TRBJ1-6	CASSPFPGGSSYNSPLHF	TGTGCCAGCAGCCCCTTCCCAGGGGGCAGCTCCTATAATTCACCCCTCCACTTT
TRBV20-1	-	many	TRBJ2-3	CSAPGPEGSTDTQYF	TGCAGTGCCCCCGGGCCAGAAGGGAGCACAGATACGCAGTATTTT
TRBV20-1	TRBD2	few	TRBJ2-1	CSASGRAEEQFF	TGCAGTGCTAGCGGGAGGGCCGAAGAGCAGTTCTTC
TRBV9	-	-	TRBJ1-1	CASSLETSRAFF	TGTGCCAGCAGCCTAGAGACGAGCCGAGCTTTCTTT
TRBV20-1	TRBD2	few	TRBJ2-3	CSARSRTRGNTQYF	TGCAGTGCCCGGTCCCGGACTAGAGGGAATACGCAGTATTTT
TRBV12-3/TRBV12-4	-	many	TRBJ1-1	CASSFAESGTEAFF	TGTGCCAGCAGTTTCGCTGAGAGCGGCACTGAAGCTTTCTTT
TRBV18	-	many	TRBJ1-1	CASSPPVGRNTEAFF	TGTGCCAGCTCACCACCGGTGGGGAGAAACACTGAAGCTTTCTTT
TRBV28	-	few	TRBJ1-1	CATEDSRTGNTEAFF	TGTGCCACCGAGGATTCTCGTACAGGGAACACTGAAGCTTTCTTT
TRBV14	-	many	TRBJ2-3	CASSQVGGDTQYF	TGTGCCAGCAGCCAAGTAGGGGGAGATACGCAGTATTTT
TRBV30	-	many	TRBJ1-5	CAWSAGDHQPQHF	TGTGCCTGGAGTGCAGGGGATCATCAGCCCCAGCATTTT
TRBV7-2	-	few	TRBJ2-1	CASSLVYNEQFF	TGTGCCAGCAGCTTAGTCTACAATGAGCAGTTCTTC
TRBV4-2	TRBD1	-	TRBJ2-7	CASSEGAPDEQYF	TGTGCCAGCAGCGAGGGGGCGCCGGACGAGCAGTACTTC
TRBV19	TRBD2	many	TRBJ2-7	CASAISGMSSYEQYF	TGTGCCAGCGCCATTAGCGGGATGTCCTCCTACGAGCAGTACTTC
TRBV4-3	-	many	TRBJ2-5	CASSMGRETQYF	TGCGCCAGCAGCATGGGTAGGGAGACCCAGTACTTC
TRBV20-1	TRBD2	many	TRBJ2-7	CSARDSTSGSTYEQYF	TGCAGTGCTAGAGATTCGACTAGCGGTTCGACTTACGAGCAGTACTTC
TRBV7-3	TRBD2	few	TRBJ2-1	CASSPRAGTSVEQFF	TGTGCCAGCAGCCCCAGAGCGGGGACTAGCGTTGAGCAGTTCTTC